This TCR beta chain was documented in a study of CD8 T cells in ankylosing spondylitis. TCRdb itself ran the 5' RACE reads through MiXCR, one entry per CDR3 protein. The sample holds about 88,000 distinct CDR3 sequences, around 25% seen once. V was trimmed by 3 bases and J by 2 bases, leaving 10 bases between them. The CDR3 runs 15 residues. In its sample, this clonotype was seen a few times. The V call is TRBV12-3 or TRBV12-4, the J call TRBJ2-2, with TRBD1 as a possible D gene (6 bases). The receptor comes from a male donor with ankylosing spondylitis or in good health (not recorded which). Sequenced input: blood, either unsorted or a sorted T cell fraction (not recorded which). The CDR3 region is CASSFDRINTGELFF. CDR3 nucleotides: TGTGCCAGCAGTTTCGACAGGATTAACACCGGGGAGCTGTTTTTT.